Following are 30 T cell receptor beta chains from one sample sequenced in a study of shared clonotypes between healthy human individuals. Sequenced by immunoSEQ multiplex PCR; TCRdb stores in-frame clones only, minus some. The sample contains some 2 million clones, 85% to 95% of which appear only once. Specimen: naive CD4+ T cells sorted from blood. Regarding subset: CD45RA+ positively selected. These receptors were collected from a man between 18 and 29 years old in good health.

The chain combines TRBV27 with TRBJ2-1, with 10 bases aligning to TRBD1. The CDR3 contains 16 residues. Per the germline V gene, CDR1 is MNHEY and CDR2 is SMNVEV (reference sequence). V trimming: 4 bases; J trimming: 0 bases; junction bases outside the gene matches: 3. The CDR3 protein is CASSWRQGASYNEQFF. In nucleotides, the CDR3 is TGTGCCAGCAGTTGGAGACAGGGGGCCTCCTACAATGAGCAGTTCTTC.

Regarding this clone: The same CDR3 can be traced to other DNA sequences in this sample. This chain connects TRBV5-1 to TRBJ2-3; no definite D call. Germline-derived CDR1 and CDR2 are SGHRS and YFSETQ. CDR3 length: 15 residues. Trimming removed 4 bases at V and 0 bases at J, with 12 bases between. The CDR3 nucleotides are TGCGCCAGCAGCCCCCGGACGTCGAGCACAGATACGCAGTATTTT. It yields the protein CASSPRTSSTDTQYF. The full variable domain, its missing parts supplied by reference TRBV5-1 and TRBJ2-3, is KAGVTQTPRYLIKTRGQQVTLSCSPISGHRSVSWYQQTPGQGLQFLFEYFSETQRNKGNFPGRFSGRQFSNSRSEMNVSTLELGDSALYLCASSPRTSSTDTQYFGPGTRLTVL.

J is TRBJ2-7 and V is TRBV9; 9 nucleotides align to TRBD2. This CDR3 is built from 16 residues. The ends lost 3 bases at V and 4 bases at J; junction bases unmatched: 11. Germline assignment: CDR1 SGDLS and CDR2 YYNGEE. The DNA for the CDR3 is TGTGCCAGCAGCGATACCCCTAGCGGGGCCCCGTACGAGCAGTACTTC. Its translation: CASSDTPSGAPYEQYF. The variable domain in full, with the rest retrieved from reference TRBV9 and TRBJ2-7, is DSGVTQTPKHLITATGQRVTLRCSPRSGDLSVYWYQQSLDQGLQFLIQYYNGEERAKGNILERFSAQQFPDLHSELNLSSLELGDSALYFCASSDTPSGAPYEQYFGPGTRLTVT.

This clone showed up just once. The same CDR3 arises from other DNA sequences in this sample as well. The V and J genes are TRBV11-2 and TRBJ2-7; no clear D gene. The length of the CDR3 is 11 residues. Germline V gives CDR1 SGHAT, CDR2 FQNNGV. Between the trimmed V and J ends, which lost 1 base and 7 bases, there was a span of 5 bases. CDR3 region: CASSLVGEQYF. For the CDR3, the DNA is TGTGCCAGCAGCTTAGTGGGTGAGCAGTACTTC.

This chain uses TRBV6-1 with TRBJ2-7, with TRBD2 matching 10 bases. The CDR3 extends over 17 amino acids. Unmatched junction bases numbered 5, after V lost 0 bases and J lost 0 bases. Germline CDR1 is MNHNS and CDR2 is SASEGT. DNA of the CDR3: TGTGCCAGCAGTGAAGCCGGTGCTAGCGGGGGCTCCTACGAGCAGTACTTC. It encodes CASSEAGASGGSYEQYF.

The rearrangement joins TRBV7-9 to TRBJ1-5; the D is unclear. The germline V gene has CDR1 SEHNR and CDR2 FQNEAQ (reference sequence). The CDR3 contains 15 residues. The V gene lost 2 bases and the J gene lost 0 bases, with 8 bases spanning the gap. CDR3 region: CASSLSDNSNQPQHF. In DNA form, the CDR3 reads TGTGCCAGCAGCTTATCTGATAATAGCAATCAGCCCCAGCATTTT.

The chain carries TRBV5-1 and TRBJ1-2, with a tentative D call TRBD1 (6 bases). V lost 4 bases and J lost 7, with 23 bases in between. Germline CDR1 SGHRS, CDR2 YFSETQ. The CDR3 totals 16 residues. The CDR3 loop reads CASSGGTWGGSFGYTF. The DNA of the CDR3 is TGCGCCAGCAGCGGAGGAACCTGGGGGGGCTCGTTTGGCTACACCTTC.

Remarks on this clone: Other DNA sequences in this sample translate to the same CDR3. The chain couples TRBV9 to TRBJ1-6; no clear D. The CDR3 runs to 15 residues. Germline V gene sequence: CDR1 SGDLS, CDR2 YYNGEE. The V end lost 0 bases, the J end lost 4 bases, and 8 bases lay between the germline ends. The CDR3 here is CASSVGASYNSPLHF. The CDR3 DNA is TGTGCCAGCAGCGTAGGAGCATCGTATAATTCACCCCTCCACTTT. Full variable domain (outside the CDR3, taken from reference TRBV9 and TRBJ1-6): DSGVTQTPKHLITATGQRVTLRCSPRSGDLSVYWYQQSLDQGLQFLIQYYNGEERAKGNILERFSAQQFPDLHSELNLSSLELGDSALYFCASSVGASYNSPLHFGNGTRLTVT.

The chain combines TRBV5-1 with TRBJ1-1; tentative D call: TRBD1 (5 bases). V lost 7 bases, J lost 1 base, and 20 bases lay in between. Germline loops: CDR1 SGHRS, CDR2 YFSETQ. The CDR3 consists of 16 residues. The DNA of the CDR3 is TGCGCCAGCGGAATGACAGATAGACCCAGGAACACTGAAGCTTTCTTT. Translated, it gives CASGMTDRPRNTEAFF.

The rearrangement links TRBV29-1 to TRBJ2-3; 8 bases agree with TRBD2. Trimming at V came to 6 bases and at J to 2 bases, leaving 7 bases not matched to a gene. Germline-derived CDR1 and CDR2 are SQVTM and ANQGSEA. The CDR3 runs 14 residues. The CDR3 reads CSVTGTRNTDTQYF. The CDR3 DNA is TGCAGCGTAACCGGGACTAGAAACACAGATACGCAGTATTTT.

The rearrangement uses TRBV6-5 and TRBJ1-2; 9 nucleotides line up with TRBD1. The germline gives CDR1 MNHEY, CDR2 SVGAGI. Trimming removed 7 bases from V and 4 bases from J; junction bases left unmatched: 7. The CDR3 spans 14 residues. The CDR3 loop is CASTRTGAPYGYTF. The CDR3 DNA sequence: TGTGCCAGCACCAGGACAGGGGCCCCCTATGGCTACACCTTC.

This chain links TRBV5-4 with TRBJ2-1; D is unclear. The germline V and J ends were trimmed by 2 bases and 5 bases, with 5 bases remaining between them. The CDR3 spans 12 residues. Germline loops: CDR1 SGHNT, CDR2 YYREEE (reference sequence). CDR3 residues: CASSFKDNEQFF. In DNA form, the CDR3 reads TGTGCCAGCAGCTTCAAGGACAATGAGCAGTTCTTC.

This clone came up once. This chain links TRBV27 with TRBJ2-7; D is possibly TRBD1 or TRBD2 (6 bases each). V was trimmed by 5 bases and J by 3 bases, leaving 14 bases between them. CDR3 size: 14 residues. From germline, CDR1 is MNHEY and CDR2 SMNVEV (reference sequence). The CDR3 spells CASSRDRGLYEQYF. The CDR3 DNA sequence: TGTGCCAGCAGTCGCGACCGGGGGCTCTACGAGCAGTACTTC.

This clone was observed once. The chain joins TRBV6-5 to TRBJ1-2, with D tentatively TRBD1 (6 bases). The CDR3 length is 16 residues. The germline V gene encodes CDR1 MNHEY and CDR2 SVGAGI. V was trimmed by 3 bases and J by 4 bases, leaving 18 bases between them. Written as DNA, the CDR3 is TGTGCCAGCAGTTATCGCACTACAGGGTTGGGCTATGGCTACACCTTC. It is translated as CASSYRTTGLGYGYTF.

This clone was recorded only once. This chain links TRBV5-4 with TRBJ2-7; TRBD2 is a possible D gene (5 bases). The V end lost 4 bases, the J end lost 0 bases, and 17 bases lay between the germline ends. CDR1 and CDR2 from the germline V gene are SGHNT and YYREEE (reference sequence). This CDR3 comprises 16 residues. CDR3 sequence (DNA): TGTGCCAGCAGCCCTTATGGCCGGGGAACCTCCTACGAGCAGTACTTC. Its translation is CASSPYGRGTSYEQYF.

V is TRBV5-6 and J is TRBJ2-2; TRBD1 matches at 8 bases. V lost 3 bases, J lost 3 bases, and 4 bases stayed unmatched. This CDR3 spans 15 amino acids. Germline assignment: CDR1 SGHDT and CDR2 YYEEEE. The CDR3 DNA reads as TGTGCCAGCAGCTCCGCAGGGGGCTACACCGGGGAGCTGTTTTTT. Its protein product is CASSSAGGYTGELFF.

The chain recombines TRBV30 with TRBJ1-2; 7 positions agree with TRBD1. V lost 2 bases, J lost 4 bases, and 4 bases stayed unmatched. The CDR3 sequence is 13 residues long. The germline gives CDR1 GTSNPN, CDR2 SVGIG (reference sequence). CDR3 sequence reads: CAWSTEGAYGYTF. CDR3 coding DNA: TGTGCCTGGAGTACTGAGGGGGCCTATGGCTACACCTTC.

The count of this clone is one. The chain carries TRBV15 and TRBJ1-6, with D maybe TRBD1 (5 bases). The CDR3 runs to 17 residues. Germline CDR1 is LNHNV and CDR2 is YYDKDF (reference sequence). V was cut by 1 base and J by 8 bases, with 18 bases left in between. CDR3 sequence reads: CATSRGPGGSGYSPLHF. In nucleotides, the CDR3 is TGTGCCACCAGCAGAGGTCCGGGAGGCTCAGGGTATTCACCCCTCCACTTT.

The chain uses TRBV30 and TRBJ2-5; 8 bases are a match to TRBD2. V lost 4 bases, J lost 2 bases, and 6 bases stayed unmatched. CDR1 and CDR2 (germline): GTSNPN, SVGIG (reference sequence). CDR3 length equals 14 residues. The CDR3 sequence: CAWTVTSGQETQYF. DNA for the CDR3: TGTGCCTGGACAGTTACTAGCGGTCAAGAGACCCAGTACTTC.

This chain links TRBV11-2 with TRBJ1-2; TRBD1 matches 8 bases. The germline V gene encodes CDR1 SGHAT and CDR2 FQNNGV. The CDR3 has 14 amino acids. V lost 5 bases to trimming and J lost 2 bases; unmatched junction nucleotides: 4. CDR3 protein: CASSRDRINYGYTF. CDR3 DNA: TGTGCCAGCAGCCGGGACAGGATAAACTATGGCTACACCTTC.

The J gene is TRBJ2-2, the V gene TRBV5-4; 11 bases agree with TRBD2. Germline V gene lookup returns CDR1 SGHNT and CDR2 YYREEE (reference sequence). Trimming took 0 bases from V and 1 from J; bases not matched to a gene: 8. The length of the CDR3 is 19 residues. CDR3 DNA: TGTGCCAGCAGCTTGGGCCCTAGCGGGGGGTTTAAGAACACCGGGGAGCTGTTTTTT. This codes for CASSLGPSGGFKNTGELFF. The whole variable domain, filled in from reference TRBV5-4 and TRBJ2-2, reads ETGVTQSPTHLIKTRGQQVTLRCSSQSGHNTVSWYQQALGQGPQFIFQYYREEENGRGNFPPRFSGLQFPNYSSELNVNALELDDSALYLCASSLGPSGGFKNTGELFFGEGSRLTVL.

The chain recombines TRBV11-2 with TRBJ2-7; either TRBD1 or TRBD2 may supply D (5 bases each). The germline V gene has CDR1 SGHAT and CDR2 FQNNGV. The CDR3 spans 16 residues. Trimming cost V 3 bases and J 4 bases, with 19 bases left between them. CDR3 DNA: TGTGCCAGCAGCTTGACACCGGGACGTACTAGGTACGAGCAGTACTTC. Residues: CASSLTPGRTRYEQYF.

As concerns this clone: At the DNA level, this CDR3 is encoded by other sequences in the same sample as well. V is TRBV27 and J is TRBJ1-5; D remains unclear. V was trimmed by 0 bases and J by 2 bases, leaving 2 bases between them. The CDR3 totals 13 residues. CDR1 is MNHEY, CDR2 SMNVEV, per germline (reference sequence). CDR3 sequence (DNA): TGTGCCAGCAGTTTATCAGGCAATCAGCCCCAGCATTTT. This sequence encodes CASSLSGNQPQHF.

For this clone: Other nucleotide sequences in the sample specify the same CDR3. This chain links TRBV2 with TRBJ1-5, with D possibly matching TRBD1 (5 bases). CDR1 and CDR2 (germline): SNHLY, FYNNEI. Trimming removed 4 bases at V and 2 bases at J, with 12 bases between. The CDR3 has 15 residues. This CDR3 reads CASSGEKGGNQPQHF. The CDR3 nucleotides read TGTGCCAGCAGTGGGGAGAAAGGGGGCAATCAGCCCCAGCATTTT.

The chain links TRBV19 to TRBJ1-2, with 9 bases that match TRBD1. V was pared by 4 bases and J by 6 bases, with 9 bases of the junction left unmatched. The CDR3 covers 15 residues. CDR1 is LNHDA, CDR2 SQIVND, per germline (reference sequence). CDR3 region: CASSNRDRVNHGYTF. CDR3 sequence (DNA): TGTGCCAGTAGTAACCGGGACAGGGTAAATCATGGCTACACCTTC.

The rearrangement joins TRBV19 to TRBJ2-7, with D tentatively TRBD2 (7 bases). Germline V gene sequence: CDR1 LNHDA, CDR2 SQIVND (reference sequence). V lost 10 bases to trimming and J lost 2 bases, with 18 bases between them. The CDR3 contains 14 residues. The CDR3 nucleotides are TGTGCCACCGCCGACCAAGGGGGGGCCTACGAGCAGTACTTC. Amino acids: CATADQGGAYEQYF.

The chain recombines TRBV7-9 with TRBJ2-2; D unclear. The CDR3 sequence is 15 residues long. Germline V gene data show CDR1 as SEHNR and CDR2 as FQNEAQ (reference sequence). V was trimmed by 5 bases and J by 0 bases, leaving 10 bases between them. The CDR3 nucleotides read TGTGCCAGCAGCACCCGCGCAGCGAACACCGGGGAGCTGTTTTTT. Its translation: CASSTRAANTGELFF.

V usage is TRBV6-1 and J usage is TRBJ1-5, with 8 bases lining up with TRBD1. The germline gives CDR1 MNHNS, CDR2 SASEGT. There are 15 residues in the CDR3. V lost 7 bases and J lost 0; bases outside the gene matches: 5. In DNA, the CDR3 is TGTGCCAGCATTCAGGGGGCACCTAGCAATCAGCCCCAGCATTTT. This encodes CASIQGAPSNQPQHF.

In nucleotides, the CDR3 is TGTGCCACCGTAAGGGGGTCGAACACTGAAGCTTTCTTT. Its protein is CATVRGSNTEAFF. This chain joins TRBV6-5 and TRBJ1-1, with D possibly being TRBD1 (6 bases). The germline V gene encodes CDR1 MNHEY and CDR2 SVGAGI. Trimming removed 10 bases at V and 1 base at J, with 13 bases between. The CDR3 runs 13 residues.

CDR3 bases: TGTGCCAGCAGCGCAACGGGGCCCGGCCATGGCTACACCTTC. This gives the protein CASSATGPGHGYTF. The chain recombines TRBV9 with TRBJ1-2, with D possibly being TRBD1 (5 bases). This CDR3 comprises 14 residues. With 3 bases removed from V and 6 bases from J, the gap between germline ends came to 15 bases. Germline CDR1 reads SGDLS; CDR2 reads YYNGEE.